A selection of T cell receptor beta chains follows, all from one sample in a study of sequential checkpoint blockade in melanoma. Some clones are missing from TCRdb's copy, which holds only in-frame ones; the method was immunoSEQ multiplex PCR. Of roughly 10,000 clones listed, roughly 50% are singletons. This specimen was CD8+ T cells sorted from blood (inferred from file names), taken from a patient given nivolumab and ipilimumab in sequence. These receptors all come from a human donor with melanoma. Both conserved end residues are part of each CDR3. Fields, in order: V gene, clone size, D gene, J gene, CDR3 protein, CDR3 DNA. D genes are given only for firm matches. Clone size is not always given. Where it is, it says once, few, many or a class for expanded clones.

TRBV27,-,-,TRBJ1-1,CASSFHQNTEAFF,TGTGCCAGCAGTTTTCATCAGAACACTGAAGCTTTCTTT
TRBV6-6,-,-,TRBJ1-2,CASSYGRDDGYTF,TGTGCCAGCAGTTACGGACGGGATGATGGCTACACCTTC
TRBV7-8,-,-,TRBJ2-1,CASSPGSGVWGNEQFF,TGTGCCAGCAGCCCTGGGTCAGGGGTCTGGGGGAATGAGCAGTTCTTC
TRBV27,few,-,TRBJ1-2,CASSPRAFEVRYGYTF,TGTGCCAGCAGCCCACGAGCCTTTGAGGTCCGGTATGGCTACACCTTC
TRBV11-2,few,-,TRBJ2-7,CASSFGGVTYEQYF,TGTGCCAGCAGCTTCGGAGGGGTAACCTACGAGCAGTACTTC
TRBV7-3,few,-,TRBJ2-5,CASSLFQGTETQYF,TGTGCCAGCAGCTTATTTCAGGGGACAGAGACCCAGTACTTC
TRBV30,once,-,TRBJ1-5,CAWSTEEGTLNQPQHF,TGTGCCTGGAGTACGGAAGAGGGCACGCTCAATCAGCCCCAGCATTTT
TRBV11-3,-,TRBD2,TRBJ2-5,CASSSREGLGTQYF,TGTGCCAGCAGCTCGCGGGAGGGCCTAGGGACCCAGTACTTC
TRBV29-1,-,TRBD2,TRBJ2-1,CSALAGVPPSYNEQFF,TGCAGCGCCCTAGCGGGAGTGCCCCCGTCCTACAATGAGCAGTTCTTC
TRBV11-3,-,TRBD2,TRBJ2-3,CASSTTSGRTDTQYF,TGTGCCAGCAGCACGACTAGCGGGAGGACAGATACGCAGTATTTT
TRBV25-1,-,-,TRBJ1-1,CASAPGNTEAFF,TGTGCCAGCGCCCCAGGGAACACTGAAGCTTTCTTT
TRBV5-6,-,-,TRBJ1-6,CASSPYPGEGNSPLHF,TGTGCCAGCAGCCCGTACCCGGGGGAGGGGAATTCACCCCTCCACTTT
TRBV9,-,TRBD2,TRBJ2-7,CASSVEKVAGGAEQYF,TGTGCCAGCAGCGTAGAGAAGGTAGCGGGAGGTGCCGAGCAGTACTTC
TRBV4-1,-,-,TRBJ2-1,CASSLNPGLDEQFF,TGCGCCAGCAGCCTCAACCCAGGTTTGGATGAGCAGTTCTTC
TRBV29-1,few,TRBD1,TRBJ1-2,CSVEDRGYGYTF,TGCAGCGTCGAGGACAGGGGATATGGCTACACCTTC
TRBV2,few,TRBD2,TRBJ2-1,CASSESSGVYNEQFF,TGTGCCAGCAGTGAGTCTAGCGGGGTCTACAATGAGCAGTTCTTC
TRBV5-8,-,-,TRBJ2-2,CASSSLTNSNTGELFF,TGTGCCAGCAGCTCGTTGACTAACTCGAACACCGGGGAGCTGTTTTTT
TRBV7-2,-,-,TRBJ1-2,CASSLASGYGYTF,TGTGCCAGCAGCTTAGCTTCCGGGTATGGCTACACCTTC
TRBV27,-,-,TRBJ2-7,CASSLSSGGTYEQYF,TGTGCCAGCAGTTTGTCCAGCGGTGGTACCTACGAGCAGTACTTC
TRBV6-1,-,TRBD2,TRBJ2-5,CASSEWTSGRKDETQYF,TGTGCCAGCAGTGAATGGACTAGCGGGAGGAAGGACGAGACCCAGTACTTC
TRBV28,-,TRBD2,TRBJ2-2,CASSYGTSGYLGTGELFF,TGTGCCAGCAGCTATGGGACTAGCGGGTATTTGGGCACCGGGGAGCTGTTTTTT
TRBV27,-,-,TRBJ2-7,CASSWIRGNEQYF,TGTGCCAGCAGTTGGATACGGGGGAACGAGCAGTACTTC
TRBV28,few,TRBD2,TRBJ2-7,CASRQTSGRLYEQYF,TGTGCCAGCAGGCAAACTAGCGGGAGGCTCTACGAGCAGTACTTC
TRBV27,-,TRBD2,TRBJ2-1,CASSQGLAGGGNEQFF,TGTGCCAGCAGCCAAGGACTAGCGGGAGGAGGCAATGAGCAGTTCTTC
TRBV2,few,TRBD2,TRBJ2-1,CASSELSGTSNEQFF,TGTGCCAGCAGTGAACTGTCCGGGACTAGTAATGAGCAGTTCTTC
TRBV6-6,medium-sized,TRBD1,TRBJ2-7,CASSFDRGYSYEQYF,TGTGCCAGCAGTTTTGACAGGGGTTACTCCTACGAGCAGTACTTC
TRBV30,-,-,TRBJ1-1,CAWAGAKWGNTEAFF,TGTGCCTGGGCGGGCGCCAAATGGGGGAACACTGAAGCTTTCTTT
TRBV10-2,-,-,TRBJ2-1,CASSEWGGNEQFF,TGCGCCAGCAGTGAATGGGGAGGAAATGAGCAGTTCTTC
TRBV5-6,-,-,TRBJ2-5,CASSPTGQETQYF,TGTGCCAGCAGCCCGACAGGTCAAGAGACCCAGTACTTC
TRBV6-5,few,-,TRBJ1-5,CASSSSVTQPQHF,TGTGCCAGCAGCTCTAGTGTAACTCAGCCCCAGCATTTT
TRBV10-2,once,TRBD1,TRBJ2-5,CASRGTGTQETQYF,TGCGCCAGCAGAGGGACAGGCACTCAAGAGACCCAGTACTTC
TRBV11-2,-,TRBD1,TRBJ2-1,CASSLLPRGYDEQFF,TGTGCCAGCAGCTTACTTCCCAGGGGGTACGATGAGCAGTTCTTC
TRBV28,-,TRBD2,TRBJ2-7,CASTGTSEPPREQYF,TGTGCCAGCACCGGGACTAGCGAGCCTCCTAGAGAGCAGTACTTC
TRBV4-3,-,-,TRBJ1-3,CASSQDTGTGNTIYF,TGCGCCAGCAGCCAAGATACGGGGACTGGAAACACCATATATTTT
TRBV11-2,few,-,TRBJ1-5,CASSRGANQPQHF,TGTGCCAGCAGTAGGGGTGCCAATCAGCCCCAGCATTTT
TRBV5-1,-,-,TRBJ2-7,CASSLGRERSSYEQYF,TGCGCCAGCAGCTTGGGTAGGGAGCGGAGCTCCTACGAGCAGTACTTC
TRBV19,-,-,TRBJ1-1,CASSIGQGGTEAFF,TGTGCCAGTAGTATTGGTCAGGGCGGCACTGAAGCTTTCTTT
TRBV7-9,-,-,TRBJ2-3,CASSFSLASTDTQYF,TGTGCCAGCAGCTTTTCCCTAGCGAGCACAGATACGCAGTATTTT
TRBV12-2,few,-,TRBJ1-5,CASRLTNRVEEGNQPQHF,TGTGCAAGTCGCTTGACAAACAGGGTGGAGGAAGGTAATCAGCCCCAGCATTTT
TRBV7-2,-,-,TRBJ1-1,CASSLSQAPNTEAFF,TGTGCCAGCAGCTTATCACAGGCCCCAAACACTGAAGCTTTCTTT
TRBV28,-,-,TRBJ2-5,CASSLSSPQETQYF,TGTGCCAGCAGTTTAAGCTCGCCGCAAGAGACCCAGTACTTC
TRBV5-1,once,TRBD1,TRBJ1-5,CASSFTGDQPQHF,TGCGCCAGCAGCTTTACAGGGGATCAGCCCCAGCATTTT
TRBV5-6,few,-,TRBJ1-4,CASSVHPSEKLFF,TGTGCCAGCAGCGTGCACCCCAGTGAAAAACTGTTTTTT
TRBV6-1,-,-,TRBJ1-1,CASSYTDKNTEAFF,TGTGCCAGCAGTTATACGGACAAGAACACTGAAGCTTTCTTT
TRBV27,-,-,TRBJ2-7,CASSSGPFYEQYF,TGTGCCAGCAGTTCGGGTCCCTTCTACGAGCAGTACTTC
TRBV11-3,few,TRBD2,TRBJ2-3,CASSPGTSGSWADTQYF,TGTGCCAGCAGCCCCGGGACTAGCGGGAGTTGGGCAGATACGCAGTATTTT
TRBV27,-,TRBD1,TRBJ2-7,CASRLTGGVNEQYF,TGTGCCAGCAGATTGACAGGGGGAGTAAACGAGCAGTACTTC
TRBV4-2,few,-,TRBJ1-4,CASSLEPGDEKLFF,TGTGCCAGCAGCTTGGAACCGGGGGATGAAAAACTGTTTTTT
TRBV27,-,-,TRBJ2-3,CASSFGRWADTQYF,TGTGCCAGCAGTTTTGGCAGGTGGGCAGATACGCAGTATTTT
TRBV15,-,TRBD2,TRBJ2-2,CATRERAGGLNTGELFF,TGTGCCACCAGAGAGAGGGCGGGAGGACTGAACACCGGGGAGCTGTTTTTT
TRBV11-2,-,TRBD2,TRBJ2-3,CASSLDWGGRVTDTQYF,TGTGCCAGCAGCTTAGATTGGGGGGGACGGGTCACAGATACGCAGTATTTT
TRBV7-9,medium-sized,-,TRBJ1-4,CASSPVRQDNEKLFF,TGTGCCAGCAGCCCCGTACGCCAGGATAATGAAAAACTGTTTTTT
TRBV13,once,-,TRBJ1-5,CASSPGGGQPQHF,TGTGCCAGCAGCCCTGGGGGGGGTCAGCCCCAGCATTTT
TRBV19,few,TRBD2,TRBJ2-2,CASSMDSGRTGELFF,TGTGCCAGTAGTATGGATTCCGGGAGGACCGGGGAGCTGTTTTTT